The clone carrying this T cell receptor (beta chain) was seen more than once but under ten times. The target antigen is unknown. What was sequenced were expressed TCRB transcripts, since all of the isolated RNA had been reverse transcribed. Sequencing was performed with immunoSEQ multiplex PCR; in TCRdb, only in-frame clones are kept and a portion is missing. The data contain about 900,000 clones, about a sixth of them singletons. The data were taken from a study of beta chain features in type 1 diabetes. The V gene's germline CDR1 is KGHSH and CDR2 LQKENI. This CDR3 region has 13 residues. V was clipped by 0 bases and J by 8 bases, with 9 bases between them. General study results and limits: There was a moderate but significant shortening of TCRB CDR3s in all four CD4+ subsets of Type 1 diabetes patients.

This rearrangement joins TRBV18 to TRBJ2-3, with D unclear. What was sequenced was naive CD4+ T cells from blood. This sequence was found in a woman aged 18-30 years in good health. The CDR3 loop is CASSPPARGTQYF. The CDR3 DNA is TGTGCCAGCTCACCACCGGCACGTGGTACGCAGTATTTT.